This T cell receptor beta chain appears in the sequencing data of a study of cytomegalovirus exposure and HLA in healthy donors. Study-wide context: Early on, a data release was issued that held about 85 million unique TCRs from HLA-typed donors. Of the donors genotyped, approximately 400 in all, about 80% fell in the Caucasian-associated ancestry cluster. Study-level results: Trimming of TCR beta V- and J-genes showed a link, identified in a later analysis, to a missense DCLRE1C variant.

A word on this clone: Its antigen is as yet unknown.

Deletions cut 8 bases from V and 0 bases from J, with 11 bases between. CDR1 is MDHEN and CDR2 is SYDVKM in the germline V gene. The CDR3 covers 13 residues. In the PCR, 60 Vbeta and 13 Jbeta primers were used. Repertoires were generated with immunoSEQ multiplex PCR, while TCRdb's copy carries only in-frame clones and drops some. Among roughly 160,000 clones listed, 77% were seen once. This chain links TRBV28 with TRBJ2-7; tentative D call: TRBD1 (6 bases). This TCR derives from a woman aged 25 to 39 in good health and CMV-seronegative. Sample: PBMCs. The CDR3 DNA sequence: TGTGCCAGCGGGAAGGACAGCTCCTACGAGCAGTACTTC. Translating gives CASGKDSSYEQYF.